A single sample gave rise to the 23 T cell receptor beta chains below, sequenced in a study of blood T cell repertoires in COVID-19. Assay: immunoSEQ multiplex PCR; the TCRdb copy retains only in-frame clones and omits some. The top ten clones hold about an eighth of a sample with about 100,000 clones, 80% of them seen once. Sequenced: peripheral blood. The receptor source for this set is a woman aged 70 to 79 with acute or convalescent COVID-19.

This clone was seen once. The rearrangement uses TRBV4-1 and TRBJ1-4, with D perhaps TRBD1 (6 bases). Trimming took 5 bases from V and 7 from J, leaving 17 bases between them. In germline, CDR1 is MGHRA, CDR2 YSYEKL. The CDR3 is 15 residues long. CDR3 in amino acids: CASSTGGRGVEKLFF. In nucleotides, the CDR3 is TGCGCCAGCAGCACTGGTGGCAGGGGTGTTGAAAAACTGTTTTTT.

V is TRBV7-9 and J is TRBJ1-1; the D gene is possibly TRBD1 (5 bases). This CDR3 has 14 residues. The germline CDR1 and CDR2 sequences are SEHNR and FQNEAQ (reference sequence). Trimming took off 4 bases at V and 0 bases at J, with 9 bases between the two ends. Here the CDR3 DNA reads TGTGCCAGCAGCTCCGACAGCATGAACACTGAAGCTTTCTTT. As protein: CASSSDSMNTEAFF.

The genes are TRBV4-1 and TRBJ2-1, with 8 bases identical to TRBD2. CDR1 is MGHRA, CDR2 YSYEKL, per germline. The CDR3 totals 18 residues. V lost 2 bases and J lost 0; bases outside the gene matches: 9. CDR3 nucleotide sequence: TGCGCCAGCAGCCAATTGGGCCAGCGGGGGAGCTCCTACAATGAGCAGTTCTTC. It encodes CASSQLGQRGSSYNEQFF.

The CDR3 spells CASSLMGSGAQHF. In DNA form, the CDR3 reads TGTGCCAGCAGCTTAATGGGGTCGGGAGCCCAGCATTTT. The V gene is TRBV7-2, the J gene TRBJ1-5, with unresolved D. The V gene's germline CDR1 is SGHTA and CDR2 FQGNSA. V was shortened by 2 bases and J by 11 bases, with 13 bases between the two germline ends. The CDR3 has 13 residues.

The chain recombines TRBV9 with TRBJ2-7; no definite D call. Germline-derived CDR1 and CDR2 are SGDLS and YYNGEE. This CDR3 is built from 13 residues. The V gene lost 0 bases and the J gene lost 2 bases, with 6 bases spanning the gap. The CDR3 coding sequence is TGTGCCAGCAGCGTAGACTCTACCTACGAGCAGTACGTC. Amino acid sequence: CASSVDSTYEQYV.

This clone has ten or more counts. The rearrangement uses TRBV19 and TRBJ2-1, with 10 bases aligning to TRBD2. The V segment lost 3 bases and the J segment 4 bases; nucleotides outside the gene matches: 3. The CDR3 covers 15 residues. Germline loops: CDR1 LNHDA, CDR2 SQIVND (reference sequence). DNA of the CDR3: TGTGCCAGTAGTATCACTAGCGGGGCTTACAATGAGCAGTTCTTC. It encodes CASSITSGAYNEQFF.

The count of this clone is one. This rearrangement joins TRBV28 to TRBJ1-3; D is ambiguous. Germline lookup yields CDR1 MDHEN and CDR2 SYDVKM. V lost 2 bases, J lost 2 bases, and 13 bases lay in between. The CDR3 covers 16 residues. In DNA, the CDR3 is TGTGCCAGCAGTTTACATCCGGGGTCAACTGGAAACACCATATATTTT. It encodes CASSLHPGSTGNTIYF.

The sample holds one count of this clone. The chain combines TRBV6-5 with TRBJ1-2, with 8 bases lining up with TRBD1. The junction had 6 bases not matched to a gene; V was cut back by 6 bases and J by 0 bases. There are 15 residues in the CDR3. The V gene's germline CDR1 is MNHEY and CDR2 SVGAGI. The CDR3 loop reads CASRDRDRTNYGYTF. The CDR3 DNA reads TGTGCCAGCAGGGACCGGGACAGGACTAACTATGGCTACACCTTC.

The chain is built from TRBV9 and TRBJ1-2; D ambiguous. The CDR3 extends over 14 amino acids. Deletions cut 0 bases from V and 7 bases from J, with 13 bases between. Germline CDR1 reads SGDLS; CDR2 reads YYNGEE. Here the CDR3 DNA reads TGTGCCAGCAGCGTAGTGGTAGGAGGAGGTGGCTACACCTTC. Its translation: CASSVVVGGGGYTF.

Only a few counts were recorded for this clone. The rearrangement uses TRBV7-3 and TRBJ2-2; possible D gene TRBD1, 6 bases. Per germline, CDR1 SGHTA and CDR2 FQGTGA. The ends were cut back, 5 bases at V and 3 bases at J, with 10 bases in the middle. The CDR3 is made up of 14 amino acids. The CDR3 reads CASSLQGDTGELFF. DNA of the CDR3: TGTGCCAGCAGCCTACAGGGAGACACCGGGGAGCTGTTTTTT.

This clone was observed a handful of times. The chain carries TRBV5-1 and TRBJ2-5, with D possibly being TRBD1 (5 bases). The CDR3 runs 15 residues. V lost 1 base, J lost 4 bases, and 14 bases lay in between. Germline V gene sequence: CDR1 SGHRS, CDR2 YFSETQ. Here the CDR3 reads CASSLNSDRGETQYF. For the CDR3, the DNA is TGCGCCAGCAGCTTGAACAGCGATAGGGGAGAGACCCAGTACTTC.

This clone was seen a few times. The J gene is TRBJ2-2, the V gene TRBV2; D might be TRBD2 (7 bases). CDR1 is SNHLY and CDR2 is FYNNEI in the germline V gene. The CDR3 has 14 residues. The V gene lost 6 bases and the J gene lost 7 bases, with 15 bases spanning the gap. The CDR3 spells CASRPQGGNGELFF. CDR3 DNA: TGTGCCAGCAGACCACAGGGAGGGAACGGGGAGCTGTTTTTT. The whole variable domain, remainder taken from reference TRBV2 and TRBJ2-2, is EPEVTQTPSHQVTQMGQEVILRCVPISNHLYFYWYRQILGQKVEFLVSFYNNEISEKSEIFDDQFSVERPDGSNFTLKIRSTKLEDSAMYFCASRPQGGNGELFFGEGSRLTVL.

The gene calls are TRBV28 and TRBJ1-5; TRBD1 is a possible D gene (6 bases). V lost 3 bases, J lost 7 bases, and 13 bases lay in between. There are 14 residues in the CDR3. Per germline, CDR1 MDHEN and CDR2 SYDVKM. In nucleotides, the CDR3 is TGTGCCAGCAGTTTGGACAGCCGGATACAGCCCCAGCATTTT. Protein: CASSLDSRIQPQHF.

The chain couples TRBV6-2 or TRBV6-3 to TRBJ2-3; D unclear. CDR3 length equals 14 residues. Germline CDR1 MNHEY, CDR2 SVGEGT. With 5 bases removed from V and 3 bases from J, the gap between germline ends came to 12 bases. CDR3 residues: CASSNLQRTDTQYF. The CDR3 coding sequence is TGTGCCAGCAGTAACCTTCAGCGAACAGATACGCAGTATTTT.

The chain couples TRBV30 to TRBJ2-5; 7 nucleotides match TRBD1. This CDR3 spans 14 amino acids. V shed 2 bases, J shed 2 bases, and the junction held 5 bases outside the gene matches. CDR1 is GTSNPN, CDR2 SVGIG, per germline (reference sequence). The CDR3 spells CAWSTWDRQETQYF. The CDR3 nucleotides read TGTGCCTGGAGTACCTGGGACAGACAAGAGACCCAGTACTTC.

V gene TRBV7-9 combines with J gene TRBJ1-5; TRBD1 is a possible D gene (6 bases). The V and J ends lost 5 bases and 6 bases respectively, with 14 bases between them. The length of the CDR3 is 14 residues. The germline V gene encodes CDR1 SEHNR and CDR2 FQNEAQ (reference sequence). The CDR3 here is CASSEQVGGQPQHF. CDR3 bases: TGTGCCAGCAGCGAACAGGTAGGGGGTCAGCCCCAGCATTTT.

The chain uses TRBV5-5 and TRBJ2-2; D may be TRBD2 (6 bases). V gave up 0 bases and J gave up 3 bases, with 12 bases separating them. The germline CDR1 and CDR2 sequences are SGHKS and YYEKEE (reference sequence). This CDR3 spans 16 amino acids. The DNA for the CDR3 is TGTGCCAGCAGCTTGGGACGGGGGTCGGACACCGGGGAGCTGTTTTTT. Translation: CASSLGRGSDTGELFF.

This clone was observed a single time. The chain couples TRBV7-8 to TRBJ1-2; 7 bases are a match to TRBD1. Unmatched junction bases numbered 4, after V lost 0 bases and J lost 6 bases. The germline V gene encodes CDR1 SGHVS and CDR2 FQNEAQ. This CDR3 spans 14 amino acids. The chain's CDR3 is CASSLAKGANGYTF. CDR3 bases: TGTGCCAGCAGCTTAGCCAAGGGGGCGAATGGCTACACCTTC.

Turning to this clone: Different DNA sequences within this sample yield the same CDR3. The gene calls are TRBV11-2 and TRBJ2-5; D gene unclear. Germline CDR1 SGHAT, CDR2 FQNNGV. The V end lost 5 bases, the J end lost 5 bases, and 9 bases lay between the germline ends. The CDR3 sequence is 12 residues long. CDR3 in DNA: TGTGCCAGCAGCCCGGGTGATGAGACCCAGTACTTC. This encodes CASSPGDETQYF.

This rearrangement joins TRBV6-6 to TRBJ1-1; no clear D gene. Trimming cost V 2 bases and J 3 bases, with 10 bases left between them. The CDR3 covers 14 residues. Per the germline V gene, CDR1 is MNHNY and CDR2 is SVGAGI (reference sequence). This CDR3 is CASSYPETHTEAFF. In DNA form, the CDR3 reads TGTGCCAGCAGTTACCCAGAAACCCACACTGAAGCTTTCTTT.

This clone occurred once. This chain links TRBV24-1 with TRBJ2-7; 9 nucleotides match TRBD1. The CDR3 consists of 17 residues. Germline CDR1 KGHDR, CDR2 SFDVKD. V dropped 8 bases and J dropped 0; count of bases not matched to a gene: 13. This chain's CDR3 is CATNHPLGTGISYEQYV. CDR3 DNA: TGTGCCACCAACCATCCTTTGGGGACAGGGATCTCCTACGAGCAGTACGTC.

This rearrangement joins TRBV18 to TRBJ2-3, with a tentative D call TRBD1 (5 bases). This CDR3 is built from 16 residues. Germline CDR1 reads KGHSH; CDR2 reads LQKENI. Trimming left V 3 bases short and J 1 base short, with 14 bases between. The CDR3 DNA is TGTGCCAGCTCACCGGACCGAAAAGGGGGCACAGATACGCAGTATTTT. Its protein is CASSPDRKGGTDTQYF.

This chain uses TRBV7-2 with TRBJ1-1; D unresolved. Trimming cost V 1 base and J 6 bases, with 12 bases left between them. CDR1 is SGHTA, CDR2 FQGNSA, per germline. This CDR3 comprises 14 residues. The CDR3 reads CASSLDGWQAEAFF. The CDR3 nucleotides are TGTGCCAGCAGCTTAGATGGGTGGCAGGCTGAAGCTTTCTTT. Looking up the rest from reference TRBV7-2 and TRBJ1-1 gives the full variable domain: GAGVSQSPSNKVTEKGKDVELRCDPISGHTALYWYRQSLGQGLEFLIYFQGNSAPDKSGLPSDRFSAERTGGSVSTLTIQRTQQEDSAVYLCASSLDGWQAEAFFGQGTRLTVV.